This TCR beta chain was profiled in a study of T cells after yellow fever vaccination. Regarding the study as a whole: A minor fraction of clonotypes spanned both CD4 and CD8 compartments. Weaker, the secondary response had a peak occurring faster, on day 5 versus 15. Among primary-vaccination clones, most reappeared after the booster, at 95% to 96% for CD4 and approximately 90% for CD8.

Comments on this clonotype: Its antigen is not known.

TCRdb analysed the 5' RACE reads with MiXCR anew, one entry per CDR3 protein. The sample records over 300,000 distinct CDR3 sequences, 6.8% being singletons. The CDR3 has 14 residues. V trimming: 8 bases; J trimming: 0 bases; junction bases outside the gene matches: 3. The germline gives CDR1 SEHNR, CDR2 FQNEAQ (reference sequence). The source was PBMCs, collected approximately 47 days after the first yellow fever vaccination. The sequence was collected from a man aged 18-30 years who received the YFV17D yellow fever vaccine. The chain carries TRBV7-9 and TRBJ2-5; 10 bases line up with TRBD1. CDR3 sequence reads: CASVGQGYQETQYF. The CDR3 bases are TGTGCCAGCGTGGGACAGGGGTACCAAGAGACCCAGTACTTC. Based on the CDR3 plus reference TRBV7-9 and TRBJ2-5, the full variable domain is DTGVSQNPRHKITKRGQNVTFRCDPISEHNRLYWYRQTLGQGPEFLTYFQNEAQLEKSRLLSDRFSAERPKGSFSTLEIQRTEQGDSAMYLCASVGQGYQETQYFGPGTRLLVL.